This TCR beta chain was recorded in a study of T-cell memory formation after mild COVID-19. Regarding the study as a whole: Mainly CM and EM harbored the contracting CD4+ clones; mainly EMRA harbored the CD8+ ones. Pre-infection memory already had some responding clones, implying cross-reactive memory joined.

Constant-segment-primed 5'RACE gave TCR alpha and TCR beta cDNA libraries with sample barcodes and UMIs. Each CDR3 protein gets one entry after TCRdb re-called the 5' RACE reads with MiXCR. The top ten clones hold around 12% of a sample with about 470,000 distinct CDR3 sequences, roughly 25% of them seen once. The CDR3 runs to 15 residues. The junction had 10 bases not matched to a gene; V was cut back by 8 bases and J by 3 bases. Per the germline V gene, CDR1 is MNHEY and CDR2 is SVGEGT. As regards this clonotype: What it binds is unknown.

The chain carries TRBV6-2 or TRBV6-3 and TRBJ2-5; 9 bases are shared with TRBD1. Specimen: PBMCs or a T cell subset sorted from them (not recorded which). The sequence came from an adult woman who had mild COVID-19 (a few samples of this study predate the infection). Cell type and time point are not known. The chain's CDR3 is CASDEYWDREETQYF. The CDR3, as DNA: TGTGCCAGCGATGAATATTGGGACAGGGAAGAGACCCAGTACTTC.